This is a list of T cell receptor beta chains from one sample in a study of shared clonotypes between healthy human individuals. Measured with immunoSEQ multiplex PCR; TCRdb has only the in-frame clones, and not every one. The sample lists about 700,000 clones; about 92% were seen once. The material sequenced was naive CD8+ T cells sorted from blood. Receptors originate from a man aged 25 to 40 in good health. The CDR3 runs from the conserved cysteine through the conserved F or W. D genes are given only for firm matches. Clone sizes are given selectively: once, few, many, or a class where the clone is expanded.

CDR3 protein,CDR3 DNA,clone size,D gene,V gene,J gene
CASSQSGLDSSYNEQFF,TGCGCCAGCAGCCAATCCGGACTTGATAGCTCCTACAATGAGCAGTTCTTC,once,.,TRBV4-3,TRBJ2-1
CASSPGSGKSYNEQFF,TGTGCCAGCAGCCCGGGATCCGGGAAATCCTACAATGAGCAGTTCTTC,.,.,TRBV5-6,TRBJ2-1
CASSFSPRQSSTDTQYF,TGTGCCAGCAGCTTCTCGCCTAGGCAGTCTAGCACAGATACGCAGTATTTT,.,.,TRBV5-4,TRBJ2-3
CASSFSGLAGSYEQYF,TGTGCCAGCAGCTTTTCGGGACTAGCGGGCTCTTACGAGCAGTACTTC,.,TRBD2,TRBV13,TRBJ2-7
CASTKGLVTEAFF,TGTGCCAGCACAAAGGGGCTTGTCACTGAAGCTTTCTTT,.,.,TRBV13,TRBJ1-1
CASSELQTQSTDTQYF,TGCGCCAGCAGTGAGTTACAAACTCAGAGCACAGATACGCAGTATTTT,.,.,TRBV10-1,TRBJ2-3
CASSPGLGGYTF,TGTGCCAGCAGCCCGGGCCTCGGCGGCTACACCTTC,.,.,TRBV5-5,TRBJ1-2
CASSFLTSGKYEQYF,TGTGCCAGCAGCTTTCTGACTAGCGGGAAGTACGAGCAGTACTTC,.,TRBD2,TRBV5-4,TRBJ2-7
CSVGQGASYEQYF,TGCAGCGTTGGACAGGGGGCTTCCTACGAGCAGTACTTC,.,TRBD1,TRBV29-1,TRBJ2-7
CASSFNRDRVDEQYF,TGTGCCAGCAGCTTCAACCGGGACAGGGTTGACGAGCAGTACTTC,few,TRBD1,TRBV5-4,TRBJ2-7
CASSPNRGRGTDTQYF,TGTGCCAGCAGCCCCAACAGGGGGCGCGGCACAGATACGCAGTATTTT,.,TRBD1,TRBV7-9,TRBJ2-3
CASSQDSYEQYF,TGTGCCAGCAGCCAAGACAGCTACGAGCAGTACTTC,.,.,TRBV9,TRBJ2-7
CASGLAGVNEQYF,TGTGCCAGCGGACTAGCGGGAGTTAACGAGCAGTACTTC,once,TRBD2,TRBV27,TRBJ2-7
CASSPGGTDTQYF,TGTGCCAGCAGCCCTGGAGGCACAGATACGCAGTATTTT,.,.,TRBV13,TRBJ2-3
CSVTGTTNTGELFF,TGCAGCGTTACCGGGACAACGAACACCGGGGAGCTGTTTTTT,.,.,TRBV29-1,TRBJ2-2
CASSYGTGTGELFF,TGTGCCAGCAGTTACGGGACCGGCACCGGGGAGCTGTTTTTT,.,.,TRBV6-5,TRBJ2-2
CASRDGAYEQYF,TGTGCCTCCCGGGACGGAGCCTACGAGCAGTACTTC,.,.,TRBV7-8,TRBJ2-7
CASSWDRSYEQYF,TGTGCCAGCAGCTGGGACCGCTCCTACGAGCAGTACTTC,few,.,TRBV7-6,TRBJ2-7
CASTRQGVGDEQYF,TGTGCCAGCACGCGACAGGGGGTAGGAGACGAGCAGTACTTC,.,TRBD1,TRBV28,TRBJ2-7